This T cell receptor beta chain was identified in a study of T-cell reconstitution after alpha-beta-depleted transplantation in children. The trim removed 7 bases at V and 3 bases at J, leaving 6 bases unmatched. The CDR3 extends over 13 amino acids. CDR1 is SGHRS, CDR2 YFSETQ, per germline. This clonotype was picked up a small number of times. Unique molecular identifiers were incorporated during preparation of the TCRbeta library. TCRdb called the PCR reads again in MiXCR, with one record for every CDR3 protein. This sample has some 300,000 distinct CDR3 sequences, with approximately 10% found just once.

The sequences come from PBMCs from the stem cell graft donor, collected from the stem cell graft. This TCR came from a human donor who donated a stem cell graft to a child with acute lymphoblastic leukemia. The chain couples TRBV5-1 to TRBJ1-1; 7 nucleotides agree with TRBD1. CDR3 DNA sequence: TGCGCCAGCCGTCGACAGGGATACACTGAAGCTTTCTTT. It specifies CASRRQGYTEAFF. Combining the CDR3 with reference TRBV5-1 and TRBJ1-1 gives the whole variable domain KAGVTQTPRYLIKTRGQQVTLSCSPISGHRSVSWYQQTPGQGLQFLFEYFSETQRNKGNFPGRFSGRQFSNSRSEMNVSTLELGDSALYLCASRRQGYTEAFFGQGTRLTVV.